The source of this T cell receptor (beta chain) is a study of a mutant IDH1 vaccine in newly diagnosed glioma. Study summary: Either 4-6 weeks after radiotherapy alone or alongside temozolomide, vaccination was begun. The sex distribution of treated patients was about 62% male and roughly 38% female, with a mean age of approximately 40 years. Before enrollment, patients got radiotherapy alone, temozolomide alone, or mostly the combination.

Time point given: week 11, during vaccination. The content of each vaccine dose was 300 ug of mutant IDH1 20-mer peptide, and topical imiquimod accompanied it. This clone showed up just a few times. No antigen is known for it. Here immunoSEQ multiplex PCR was the method, and the copy in TCRdb shows in-frame clones only, minus some. The sample contains tens of thousands of clones, about 80% of which appear only once. The specimen was PBMCs, collected from a glioma patient whose treatment included an IDH1 peptide vaccine. The TCR was taken from a man aged 45 to 65 with glioma.

CDR3 DNA sequence: TGCGCCAGCAGCGGGGTCGGGTTCTTAGCTGCAGATACGCAGTATTTT. Residues: CASSGVGFLAADTQYF. The chain links TRBV4-1 to TRBJ2-3, with D hard to call. V lost 5 bases, J lost 4 bases, and 19 bases lay in between. This CDR3 region has 16 residues. Per germline, CDR1 MGHRA and CDR2 YSYEKL.